This T cell receptor (beta chain) was recorded in a study of regulatory T cells in long-lasting Graves disease (dated by TCRdb to the early 2020s). With regard to the full study: Antithyroid drugs had been taken for less than 3 months by newly diagnosed Graves' disease patients. Patients with persistent Graves' disease were compared with patients with newly diagnosed Graves' disease using TCR sequencing and RNA sequencing of peripheral blood. The study was registered as a clinical trial and conducted in China. A total of around 35 samples were covered by TCR sequencing, comprising roughly 13 persistent and some 20 newly diagnosed Graves' disease patients. General study outcomes and caveats: Lower TCR Shannon entropy and fewer highly expanded clones were observed in persistent Graves' disease patients than in newly diagnosed patients, which suggested clonal expansion. The study examined only peripheral blood because the primary lesion, thyroid tissue, could not be accessed. Preferential use of TRBV28, TRBJ1-2 and TRBJ2-5 was observed in persistent disease, whereas TRBV20-1 and TRBJ2-1 were favored in newly diagnosed disease. As a limitation, the authors acknowledged that the small sample size may reduce accuracy. More public clonotypes were shared among persistent patients (roughly 3,000) than among newly diagnosed patients (roughly 960). Only the TCR beta chain was sequenced and analyzed.

Libraries were made using multiplex PCR. The reads were generated on an Illumina HiSeq 4000. iRepertoire HTBI primers and Arm-PCR amplification of CDR3 regions were used to construct TCR beta libraries. Before sequencing, the PCR products went through gel purification. The source study handled its data this way. Across samples, about 64 TRBV and 15 or so TRBJ segments were identified and used for gene usage analysis of CDR3 amino acid clonotypes. COPE and FqMerger were used to merge the filtered high-quality paired reads into contigs. BLAST was used to align contigs to the IMGT TRBV, TRBD and TRBJ reference genes, and CDR3 was defined following IMGT. Clonotypes above 0.1% frequency were classified as highly expanded clones. Shannon entropy served as the measure of repertoire diversity, while the Gini coefficient captured V-J evenness. Public clonotypes were defined as clonotypes shared by more than one individual. TCRdb reworked the public reads: Q25 trimming with fastp, MiXCR clone assembly, productive beta chains retained. Entries that share a CDR3 protein sequence are merged under the most common genes and DNA. V and J calls and clone size were set by TCRdb, not the authors. Recorded for this sample are 440,000 or so distinct CDR3 sequences; about 16% of them occurred a single time. Roughly a sixth of the sample goes to the ten largest clones.

This clonotype was observed at least ten times. Its binding antigen is unknown. No clone much larger than this one lies a single base away; base qualities are absent. This sample's time point label indicates: newly diagnosed GD, antithyroid drugs for less than 3 months. For both TCR sequencing and RNA sequencing, RNA was extracted from PBMCs in TRIzol. The diagnosis of Graves' disease followed American Thyroid Association guidelines. Patients for the study were recruited at an endocrinology department in Xi'an, China. Each patient gave about 8.1 milliliters of peripheral blood, collected in an EDTA anticoagulant tube. Ficoll Paque Plus density gradient separation was used to isolate PBMCs, and no additional T cell sorting was done. RNA quality was checked with an Agilent 2100 Bioanalyzer and agarose gel, and concentration with a NanoDrop 2000. The CDR3 runs 15 residues from the cysteine to the phenylalanine. Here the CDR3 DNA is all that survives: 45 bases in frame from base 1. V loses 2 bases, J loses 9 bases, and the germline ends lie 17 bases apart.

The sample also formed part of further work on T cells in Graves' hyperthyroidism and ophthalmopathy. The second study reports: Stable Graves' hyperthyroidism was defined as no progression to ophthalmopathy during 18 months of follow-up. Hyperthyroidism patients were newly diagnosed, had a disease duration of under 2 months, and were aged 18 to 65 years. Any patient with an uncontrolled infection, another autoimmune disease, pregnancy or lactation was excluded. Clinical symptoms, serum thyroxine and TRAb, thyroid ultrasound, and orbital computed tomography formed the basis for the diagnoses. For the first round of RT-PCR on the TCR CDR3, the HTBI primer set was used together with the Qiagen OneStep RT-PCR kit. Most expanded thyroid clonotypes (frequency above 0.001) were also found in blood, which suggests that blood repertoires may mirror thyroid immune responses. Ophthalmopathy was separated from stable hyperthyroidism by a 13 V-J signature model, with 85% to 90% sensitivity and about 84% specificity obtained in cross-validation and 80%/75% obtained in testing. In validation, the model predicted progression to ophthalmopathy a median of about 6 months before onset, with 65% to 71% sensitivity and 72.22% specificity. A discovery cohort of roughly 100 patients, 43 with Graves' ophthalmopathy and 55 to 65 with stable Graves' hyperthyroidism, was used to find distinguishing TCR V-J signatures. Prospective prediction of ophthalmopathy was tested in an independent validation cohort of approximately 19 hyperthyroidism patients and 15 to 17 patients who later progressed to ophthalmopathy. The 100 or so discovery patients were divided at random into training and test sets in a 7:3 ratio. In more than five Graves' hyperthyroidism patients, the study also compared T-cell repertoires from thyroid tissue with T-cell repertoires from blood. After sampling, hyperthyroidism patients received methimazole starting at 30 mg daily, and ophthalmopathy patients received high-dose intravenous methylprednisolone. The libraries were constructed in a second round of multiplex PCR and then size-selected and purified. The libraries were sequenced on an Illumina HiSeq2000 using paired-end 100 bp reads. SOAPnuke was used to process the raw data, throwing out any read that contained adapters or uncalled bases, had a mean Phred below 15, or lacked an exact constant-primer or identifier match. High-quality paired reads were merged using COPE v1.2.5, and each unique nucleotide sequence was defined as a clonotype. MiTCR v1.1 was used to align the clonotypes against IMGT TRBV, TRBD and TRBJ reference segments. Only V-J combinations with frequency above 0.0001, covering about 99% of repertoires, were analysed. The TCS score was defined as F50 (clonal expansion) divided by E x V (chaos), with BLOSUM62-based TCRdist calculated between CDR3 peptides within each V-J. Welch's t-statistics and random forest reduced 450 to 600 V-J features to fewer than 15, which were used in a naive Bayes classifier (R e1071). Sample size was not statistically predetermined, and blinding of investigators to group allocation was not performed. According to the paper, TCR Vbeta CDR3 sequencing was carried out on 135 peripheral blood samples, which came from some 41 ophthalmopathy, roughly 75 hyperthyroidism and some 17 progressor patients.

The source is a woman in her twenties or thirties with Graves disease. Donor details come from another sample of the same person, matched by shared clones. Recombination linked TRBV12-3 or TRBV12-4 to TRBJ2-1; the best D guess is TRBD1, with 8 bases matching. This material consisted of peripheral blood mononuclear cells (PBMCs), taken at new diagnosis, from a patient treated with antithyroid drugs. In nucleotide form, the sequence is TGTGCCAGCAGTTTACCCCAGCGGGACAGGAGTGAGCAGTTCTTC. Its protein is CASSLPQRDRSEQFF.